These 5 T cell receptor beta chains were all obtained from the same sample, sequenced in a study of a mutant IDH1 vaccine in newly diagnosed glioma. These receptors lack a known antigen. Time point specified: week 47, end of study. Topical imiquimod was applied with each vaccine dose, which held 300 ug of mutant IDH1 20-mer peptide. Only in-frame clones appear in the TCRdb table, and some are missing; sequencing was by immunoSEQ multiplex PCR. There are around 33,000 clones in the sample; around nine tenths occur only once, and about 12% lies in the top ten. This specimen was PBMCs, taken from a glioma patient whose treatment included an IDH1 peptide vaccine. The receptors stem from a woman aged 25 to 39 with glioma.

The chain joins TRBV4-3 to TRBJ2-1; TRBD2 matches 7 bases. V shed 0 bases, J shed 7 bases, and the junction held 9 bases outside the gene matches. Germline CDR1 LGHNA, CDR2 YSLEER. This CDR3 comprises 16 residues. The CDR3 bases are TGCGCCAGCAGCCAAGACCGCGGGGGAGGCTTGAATGAGCAGTTCTTC. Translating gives CASSQDRGGGLNEQFF.

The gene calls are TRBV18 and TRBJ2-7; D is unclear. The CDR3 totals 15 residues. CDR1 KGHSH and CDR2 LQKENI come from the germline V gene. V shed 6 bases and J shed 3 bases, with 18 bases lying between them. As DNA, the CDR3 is TGTGCCAGCTCTCCAACTGGGCGTGGCGTCTACGAGCAGTACTTC. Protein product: CASSPTGRGVYEQYF.

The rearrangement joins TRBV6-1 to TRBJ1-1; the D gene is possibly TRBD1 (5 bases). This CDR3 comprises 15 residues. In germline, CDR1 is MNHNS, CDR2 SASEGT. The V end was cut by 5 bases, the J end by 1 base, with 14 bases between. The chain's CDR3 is CASSRRGDGNTEAFF. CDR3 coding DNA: TGTGCCAGCAGTCGACGGGGGGACGGGAACACTGAAGCTTTCTTT.

The CDR3 sequence: CASSQGATNEKLFF. DNA of the CDR3: TGCGCCAGCAGCCAGGGAGCAACTAATGAAAAACTGTTTTTT. V is TRBV5-1 and J is TRBJ1-4; tentative D call: TRBD1 (5 bases). The germline V and J ends were trimmed by 4 bases and 0 bases, with 7 bases remaining between them. This CDR3 has 14 amino acids. The germline V gene has CDR1 SGHRS and CDR2 YFSETQ. Full variable domain (rest looked up from reference TRBV5-1 and TRBJ1-4): KAGVTQTPRYLIKTRGQQVTLSCSPISGHRSVSWYQQTPGQGLQFLFEYFSETQRNKGNFPGRFSGRQFSNSRSEMNVSTLELGDSALYLCASSQGATNEKLFFGSGTQLSVL.

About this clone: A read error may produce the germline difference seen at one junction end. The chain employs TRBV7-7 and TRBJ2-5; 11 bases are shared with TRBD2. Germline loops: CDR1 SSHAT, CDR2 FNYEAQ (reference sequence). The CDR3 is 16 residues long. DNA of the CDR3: TGTGCTAGCAGCTTAGGGGCTAGCGGGGGGCTAGAGACCCAGTACTTC. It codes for CASSLGASGGLETQYF.